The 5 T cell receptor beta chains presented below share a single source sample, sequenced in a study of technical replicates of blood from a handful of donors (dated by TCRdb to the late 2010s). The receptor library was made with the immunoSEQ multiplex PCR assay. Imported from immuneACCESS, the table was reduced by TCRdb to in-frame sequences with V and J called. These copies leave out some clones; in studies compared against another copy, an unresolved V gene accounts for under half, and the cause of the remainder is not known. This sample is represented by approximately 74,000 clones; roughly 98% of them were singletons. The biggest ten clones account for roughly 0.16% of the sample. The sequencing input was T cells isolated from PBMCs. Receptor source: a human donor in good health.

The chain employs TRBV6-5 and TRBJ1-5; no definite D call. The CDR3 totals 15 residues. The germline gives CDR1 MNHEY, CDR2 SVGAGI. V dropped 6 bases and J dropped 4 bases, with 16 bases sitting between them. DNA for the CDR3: TGTGCCAGCAGAGTGGACTCAAATCTTAATCAGCCCCAGCATTTT. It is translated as CASRVDSNLNQPQHF.

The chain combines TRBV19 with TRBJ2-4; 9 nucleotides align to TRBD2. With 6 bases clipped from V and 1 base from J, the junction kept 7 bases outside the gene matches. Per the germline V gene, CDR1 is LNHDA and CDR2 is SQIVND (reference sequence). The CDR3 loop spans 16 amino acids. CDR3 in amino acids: CASRSISGGAKNIQYF. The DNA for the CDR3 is TGTGCCAGTAGGTCTATTAGCGGGGGCGCCAAAAACATTCAGTACTTC.

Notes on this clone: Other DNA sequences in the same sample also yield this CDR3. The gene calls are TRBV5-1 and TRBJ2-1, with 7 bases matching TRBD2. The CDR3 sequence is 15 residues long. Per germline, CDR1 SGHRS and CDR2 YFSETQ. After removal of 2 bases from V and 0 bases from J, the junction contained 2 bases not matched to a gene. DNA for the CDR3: TGCGCCAGCAGCTTCCCGGGGGGCTCCTACAATGAGCAGTTCTTC. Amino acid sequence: CASSFPGGSYNEQFF.

CDR3 in amino acids: CSVSTGGGNQPQHF. CDR3 sequence (DNA): TGCAGCGTTTCCACAGGGGGGGGGAATCAGCCCCAGCATTTT. V is TRBV29-1 and J is TRBJ1-5; 8 positions match TRBD1. CDR1 and CDR2 from the germline V gene are SQVTM and ANQGSEA. V shed 5 bases, J shed 4 bases, and the junction held 7 bases outside the gene matches. The CDR3 length is 14 residues.

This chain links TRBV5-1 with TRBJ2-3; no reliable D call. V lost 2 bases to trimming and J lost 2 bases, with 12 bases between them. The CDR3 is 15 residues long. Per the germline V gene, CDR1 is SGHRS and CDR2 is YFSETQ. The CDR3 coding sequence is TGCGCCAGCAGCTTCCTTGGCCCTTACACAGATACGCAGTATTTT. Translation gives CASSFLGPYTDTQYF.